This T cell receptor beta chain was obtained from a study of cytomegalovirus exposure and HLA in healthy donors. From the roughly 120-subject validation cohort, which was separate from the roughly 620-subject first cohort, the donors were drawn. Germline V lookup: CDR1 SEHNR, CDR2 FQNEAQ (reference sequence). Trimming cost V 5 bases and J 3 bases, with 7 bases left between them. CDR3 size: 12 residues. Repertoires were generated with immunoSEQ multiplex PCR, while TCRdb's copy carries only in-frame clones and drops some. The profile shows 100,000 to 150,000 clones, nearly 90% of them singletons. This clone was observed once.

The V gene is TRBV7-9, the J gene TRBJ1-1, with no clear D. This clonotype was sampled from a woman aged 18-30 years in good health and CMV-seronegative. The source material was PBMCs. CDR3 nucleotide sequence: TGTGCCAGCAGCGCGGGGTACACTGAAGCTTTCTTT. Amino acids: CASSAGYTEAFF.